Following are 20 T cell receptor beta chains from one sample sequenced in a study of shared clonotypes between healthy human individuals. Generated by immunoSEQ multiplex PCR, the TCRdb table keeps only in-frame clones and is missing some. The table records nearly 500,000 clones, about three quarters of them present only once. The specimen sequenced was PBMCs. The receptor source for this set is a woman in her thirties or forties in good health. Some clones in this sample may be carry-over from other donors' samples.

The chain has TRBV5-4 and TRBJ2-1; 8 bases agree with TRBD2. V lost 2 bases to trimming and J lost 7 bases; unmatched junction nucleotides: 14. This CDR3 is 17 amino acids long. Looked up from germline, CDR1 is SGHNT and CDR2 is YYREEE (reference sequence). The CDR3 is CASSFMEREWGDNEQFF. CDR3 DNA sequence: TGTGCCAGCAGCTTTATGGAGCGGGAGTGGGGGGATAATGAGCAGTTCTTC.

This clone was detected a few times. The V gene is TRBV9, the J gene TRBJ2-3; no clear D. Germline V gene sequence: CDR1 SGDLS, CDR2 YYNGEE. The length of the CDR3 is 14 residues. V was pared by 0 bases and J by 1 base, with 6 bases between. The CDR3 DNA follows: TGTGCCAGCAGCGTAGAGGGCCGCACAGATACGCAGTATTTT. This encodes CASSVEGRTDTQYF.

The CDR3 is CAWSAIGGGSNEQYF. The CDR3 region has the DNA TGTGCCTGGAGCGCCATTGGGGGCGGGAGCAACGAGCAGTACTTC. V usage is TRBV30 and J usage is TRBJ2-7; TRBD2 is a possible D gene (7 bases). V lost 3 bases to trimming and J lost 5 bases, with 20 bases between them. Per the germline V gene, CDR1 is GTSNPN and CDR2 is SVGIG (reference sequence). The CDR3 is 15 residues long.

The J gene is TRBJ2-6, the V gene TRBV19; D not certain. CDR3 length: 18 amino acids. Trimming stripped 6 bases from V and 0 bases from J, with 18 bases between. CDR1 LNHDA and CDR2 SQIVND come from the germline V gene (reference sequence). Written as DNA, the CDR3 is TGTGCCAGTAGCCTAAAGGCTTCCCTCTTCTCTGGGGCCAACGTCCTGACTTTC. It codes for CASSLKASLFSGANVLTF.

The CDR3 is CAWSRRPGQGSYEQYF. The CDR3 DNA reads as TGTGCCTGGAGCCGGCGACCGGGACAGGGGTCCTACGAGCAGTACTTC. The chain links TRBV30 to TRBJ2-7; 10 nucleotides match TRBD1. The CDR3 loop spans 16 amino acids. V was clipped by 3 bases and J by 1 base; unmatched bases: 9. Germline-derived CDR1 and CDR2 are GTSNPN and SVGIG (reference sequence).

The rearrangement uses TRBV4-3 and TRBJ2-2; 11 nucleotides match TRBD2. V was clipped by 3 bases and J by 2 bases; unmatched bases: 5. Germline V lookup: CDR1 LGHNA, CDR2 YSLEER. The CDR3 totals 17 residues. The CDR3 loop reads CASSQLGLAANTGELFF. The CDR3 nucleotides are TGCGCCAGCAGCCAGCTGGGACTAGCGGCTAACACCGGGGAGCTGTTTTTT.

Turning to this clone: The same CDR3 is also encoded by other DNA sequences in this sample. The rearrangement uses TRBV6-1 and TRBJ2-1; D is uncertain. The CDR3 runs 15 residues. Germline CDR1 is MNHNS and CDR2 is SASEGT. V lost 0 bases, J lost 0 bases, and 6 bases lay in between. CDR3 sequence reads: CASSEADGSYNEQFF. CDR3 in DNA: TGTGCCAGCAGTGAAGCGGACGGCTCCTACAATGAGCAGTTCTTC.

The genes are TRBV2 and TRBJ2-7; D not certain. Germline V gene sequence: CDR1 SNHLY, CDR2 FYNNEI. V was cut by 1 base and J by 5 bases, with 12 bases left in between. The length of the CDR3 is 14 residues. CDR3 in amino acids: CASSEGSSSHEQYF. Written as DNA, the CDR3 is TGTGCCAGCAGTGAAGGGTCTAGTAGCCACGAGCAGTACTTC.

The gene calls are TRBV5-4 and TRBJ1-1, with a weak D call TRBD1 (5 bases). V shed 0 bases and J shed 1 base, with 10 bases lying between them. CDR3 length equals 15 residues. Looked up from germline, CDR1 is SGHNT and CDR2 is YYREEE (reference sequence). The CDR3 DNA follows: TGTGCCAGCAGCTTGGAACCGGGGGGGAACACTGAAGCTTTCTTT. It is translated as CASSLEPGGNTEAFF.

The sample holds one count of this clone. The chain carries TRBV4-3 and TRBJ1-3, with unresolved D. V dropped 0 bases and J dropped 0 bases, with 18 bases sitting between them. CDR3 length equals 19 residues. Germline V lookup: CDR1 LGHNA, CDR2 YSLEER. The CDR3 reads CASSQDEAQKFYSGNTIYF. As DNA, the CDR3 is TGCGCCAGCAGCCAAGATGAAGCACAGAAGTTTTACTCTGGAAACACCATATATTTT.

V gene TRBV5-1 combines with J gene TRBJ2-1; no reliable D call. The CDR3 length is 14 residues. CDR1 and CDR2 from the germline V gene are SGHRS and YFSETQ. The V and J ends lost 0 bases and 8 bases respectively, with 12 bases between them. The CDR3 reads CASSLGLSWDEQFF. Here the CDR3 DNA reads TGCGCCAGCAGCTTGGGGCTTAGCTGGGATGAGCAGTTCTTC.

The rearrangement uses TRBV5-1 and TRBJ2-7; D is perhaps TRBD1 (6 bases). Germline loops: CDR1 SGHRS, CDR2 YFSETQ. V was pared by 3 bases and J by 2 bases, with 6 bases between. This CDR3 has 12 amino acids. CDR3 sequence: CASSWGPYEQYF. The CDR3, as DNA: TGCGCCAGCAGCTGGGGGCCCTACGAGCAGTACTTC.

This clone was picked up many times. V is TRBV9 and J is TRBJ1-5; D not certain. The germline CDR1 and CDR2 sequences are SGDLS and YYNGEE. The germline V and J ends were trimmed by 4 bases and 9 bases, with 20 bases remaining between them. This CDR3 comprises 15 residues. The DNA of the CDR3 is TGTGCCAGCAGCCCCACGGCGAACGACCTTCGGCCCCAGCATTTT. As protein: CASSPTANDLRPQHF. The complete variable domain, with remaining parts taken from reference TRBV9 and TRBJ1-5, reads DSGVTQTPKHLITATGQRVTLRCSPRSGDLSVYWYQQSLDQGLQFLIQYYNGEERAKGNILERFSAQQFPDLHSELNLSSLELGDSALYFCASSPTANDLRPQHFGDGTRLSIL.

Concerning this clone itself: A far larger clone is one nucleotide away, so this likely arose from a read error. The rearrangement links TRBV19 to TRBJ2-5; D gene unclear. This CDR3 comprises 13 residues. Germline assignment: CDR1 LNHDA and CDR2 SQIVND (reference sequence). V was cut by 11 bases and J by 4 bases, with 17 bases left in between. In DNA form, the CDR3 reads TGTGCCTGTACCGATGTCCCAGGAGAGACCCAGTACTTC. Translation: CACTDVPGETQYF.

This clone appeared once. The chain couples TRBV7-2 to TRBJ1-2, with D maybe TRBD1 (6 bases). This CDR3 is built from 14 residues. Per the germline V gene, CDR1 is SGHTA and CDR2 is FQGNSA. V lost 3 bases, J lost 4 bases, and 12 bases lay in between. Here the CDR3 DNA reads TGTGCCAGCAGCTTTGGTCAGGGGTCCTATGGCTACACCTTC. Its protein is CASSFGQGSYGYTF.

The chain is built from TRBV5-4 and TRBJ2-3; 9 bases are shared with TRBD2. V shed 3 bases, J shed 3 bases, and the junction held 2 bases outside the gene matches. The CDR3 covers 14 residues. Germline lookup yields CDR1 SGHNT and CDR2 YYREEE (reference sequence). The CDR3 region has the DNA TGTGCCAGCAGCTCGAGCGGGAGGACAGATACGCAGTATTTT. It specifies CASSSSGRTDTQYF.

The chain links TRBV4-1 to TRBJ1-1, with unresolved D. This CDR3 is 15 amino acids long. CDR1 is MGHRA and CDR2 is YSYEKL in the germline V gene. V shed 3 bases and J shed 0 bases, with 11 bases lying between them. The CDR3 here is CASSQKGLMNTEAFF. The CDR3 DNA is TGCGCCAGCAGCCAGAAGGGCCTTATGAACACTGAAGCTTTCTTT.

The V call is TRBV10-3, the J call TRBJ2-1, with 9 bases aligning to TRBD2. The trim removed 3 bases at V and 9 bases at J, leaving 15 bases unmatched. The CDR3 covers 17 residues. Germline V lookup: CDR1 ENHRY, CDR2 SYGVKD. The CDR3 loop is CAISERASGIVVREQFF. CDR3 in DNA: TGTGCCATCAGTGAAAGGGCTAGCGGGATTGTGGTACGTGAGCAGTTCTTC.

This chain links TRBV6-1 with TRBJ2-7, with D unresolved. Germline-derived CDR1 and CDR2 are MNHNS and SASEGT. The V end lost 2 bases, the J end lost 1 base, and 3 bases lay between the germline ends. There are 12 residues in the CDR3. CDR3 amino acids: CASSEWSYEQYF. Written as DNA, the CDR3 is TGTGCCAGCAGTGAATGGTCCTACGAGCAGTACTTC.

This clone turned up a few times. The chain carries TRBV5-4 and TRBJ1-2; D gene ambiguous. CDR1 SGHNT and CDR2 YYREEE come from the germline V gene (reference sequence). This CDR3 has 14 residues. V was clipped by 0 bases and J by 8 bases, with 14 bases between them. CDR3 amino acids: CASSLAQKTRGYTF. CDR3 coding DNA: TGTGCCAGCAGCTTGGCACAAAAAACACGAGGCTACACCTTC.